The sequence of this T cell receptor (beta chain) was determined in a study of shared clonotypes between healthy human individuals. Per the germline V gene, CDR1 is LNHDA and CDR2 is SQIVND (reference sequence). Trimming left V 3 bases short and J 6 bases short, with 8 bases between. This CDR3 is built from 12 residues. General observations from the study: Relative to their counterparts shared across all four donors, non-shared clonotypes exhibited diminished generation probabilities. Clonotypes that were shared across a handful of donors made up about 5.1% of naive CD4 clonotypes. Larger richness was generally estimated for naive than memory subsets.

Tens of thousands of T cell genomes, or approximately 190 ng DNA, went into the sorted-subset replicate PCRs. Assay: immunoSEQ multiplex PCR; the TCRdb copy retains only in-frame clones and omits some. This sample yields about 680,000 clones, of which 90% to 95% are seen a single time; 24% belongs to the top ten. Cells designated naive CD8 were CD45RO-negative and were positively selected for CCR7, with terminally differentiated effector memory CD45RA+ cells excluded. A remark on this clone: Its antigen is unidentified.

This receptor was obtained from a man aged 25-45 years in good health. The sequenced material came from naive CD8+ T cells sorted from blood. The chain joins TRBV19 to TRBJ1-1, with TRBD1 as a possible D gene (5 bases). The CDR3 coding sequence is TGTGCCAGTAGTATCCAGGGCGCTGAAGCTTTCTTT. The encoded protein is CASSIQGAEAFF.